This T cell receptor beta chain was sequenced for a study of patients and donors after allogeneic stem cell transplantation. TCRdb used MiXCR to reprocess the RT-PCR reads, holding one entry per CDR3 protein. The sample has some 200,000 distinct CDR3 sequences; around 41% are singletons. This clonotype was recorded a few times. CDR1 is SQVTM and CDR2 is ANQGSEA in the germline V gene. The CDR3 consists of 13 residues. The J segment lost 6 bases and the V segment lost 6 bases, leaving 10 bases of the junction unmatched. The chain carries TRBV29-1 and TRBJ1-1; TRBD1 agrees at 7 bases. Sequencing was carried out using blood, either unsorted or a sorted T cell fraction (not recorded which). This clonotype originated in a human donor who was either an allogeneic HSCT recipient or a stem cell or donor lymphocyte infusion donor (not recorded which). It is not recorded whose cells these are; they may come from a transplant donor. CDR3 amino acids: CSVWGDSGPEAFF. The CDR3 DNA reads as TGCAGCGTGTGGGGGGACAGCGGGCCTGAAGCTTTCTTT.